The entry that follows covers one T cell receptor beta chain sequence. The data derive from a study of blood T cell repertoires in COVID-19. Study-wide context: Sites across the United States, Italy and Spain contributed samples from acute and convalescent COVID-19.

Ages ranged from about 18 to 89 years, with residence in 24 US areas. Membership in each cohort depended on participant-reported clinical history. The CDR3 length is 15 residues. Germline CDR1 reads SGHTA; CDR2 reads FQGTGA. The V and J ends lost 2 bases and 7 bases respectively, with 16 bases between them. Profiled with immunoSEQ multiplex PCR; TCRdb holds only in-frame clones, not every one. This sample has about 140,000 clones, with 75% to 90% found just once. Source material: PBMCs or T cells enriched from blood (not recorded which). The sequence was collected from a man in his fifties who had recovered from COVID-19. The chain employs TRBV7-3 and TRBJ2-3; tentatively, D is TRBD2 (5 bases). For the CDR3, the DNA is TGTGCCAGCAGCTTATCAGTGGGAGATTTATATACGCAGTATTTT. This translates into CASSLSVGDLYTQYF.